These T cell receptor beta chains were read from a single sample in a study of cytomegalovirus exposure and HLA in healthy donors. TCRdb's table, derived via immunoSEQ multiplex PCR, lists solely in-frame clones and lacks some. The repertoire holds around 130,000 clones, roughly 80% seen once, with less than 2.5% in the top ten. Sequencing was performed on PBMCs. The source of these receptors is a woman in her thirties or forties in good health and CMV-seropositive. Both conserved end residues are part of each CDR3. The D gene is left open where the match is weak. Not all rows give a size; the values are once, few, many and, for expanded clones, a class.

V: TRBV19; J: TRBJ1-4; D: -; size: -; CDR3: CASSTGNEKLFF; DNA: TGTGCCAGTAGTACCGGGAATGAAAAACTGTTTTTT
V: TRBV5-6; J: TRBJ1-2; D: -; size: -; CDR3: CASVLRGNYGYTF; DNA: TGTGCCAGCGTCCTACGGGGAAACTATGGCTACACCTTC
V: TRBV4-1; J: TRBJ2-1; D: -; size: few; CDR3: CASSQGHNTYNEQFF; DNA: TGCGCCAGCAGCCAAGGACACAATACGTACAATGAGCAGTTCTTC
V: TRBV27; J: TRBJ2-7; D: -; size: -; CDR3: CASSSPSSAQGEYEQYF; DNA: TGTGCCAGCAGTTCACCCTCCTCCGCACAGGGCGAATACGAGCAGTACTTC
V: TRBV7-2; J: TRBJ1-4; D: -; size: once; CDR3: CASSLNRNNEKLFF; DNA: TGTGCCAGCAGCTTGAACAGGAATAATGAAAAACTGTTTTTT
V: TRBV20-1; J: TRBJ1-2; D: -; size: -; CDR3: CSARQSYGYTF; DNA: TGCAGTGCGCGACAGAGCTATGGCTACACCTTC
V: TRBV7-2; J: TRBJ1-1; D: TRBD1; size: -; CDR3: CASSPDRGMNTEAFF; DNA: TGTGCCAGCAGCCCGGACAGGGGGATGAACACTGAAGCTTTCTTT
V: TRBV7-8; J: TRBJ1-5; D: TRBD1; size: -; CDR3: CASSSEGQAYSNQPQHF; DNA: TGTGCCAGCAGCTCCGAGGGACAGGCATATAGCAATCAGCCCCAGCATTTT
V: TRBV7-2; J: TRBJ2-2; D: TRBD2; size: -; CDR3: CASSSLTSGGAGELFF; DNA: TGTGCCAGCAGCTCCTTGACTAGCGGGGGGGCCGGGGAGCTGTTTTTT
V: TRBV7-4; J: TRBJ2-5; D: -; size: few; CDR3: CASSLRGLRSQETQYF; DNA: TGTGCCAGCAGCCTTCGCGGGCTGAGATCCCAAGAGACCCAGTACTTC
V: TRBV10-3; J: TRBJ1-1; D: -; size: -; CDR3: CAISVLGGNTEAFF; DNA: TGTGCCATCAGTGTGCTGGGAGGGAACACTGAAGCTTTCTTT
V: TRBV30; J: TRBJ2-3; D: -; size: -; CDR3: CAWRRLENRDTQYF; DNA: TGTGCCTGGAGAAGACTAGAAAACAGAGATACGCAGTATTTT
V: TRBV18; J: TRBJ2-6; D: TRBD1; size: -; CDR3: CASSRPGTGLGANVLTF; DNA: TGTGCCAGCTCGCGCCCCGGGACAGGGCTTGGGGCCAACGTCCTGACTTTC
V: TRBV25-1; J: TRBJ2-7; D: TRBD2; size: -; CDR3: CASSAQRTGGLSYEQYF; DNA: TGTGCCAGCAGTGCCCAGAGGACCGGGGGACTATCCTACGAGCAGTACTTC
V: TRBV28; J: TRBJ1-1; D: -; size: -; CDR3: CASSWGGSGAEAFF; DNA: TGTGCCAGCAGTTGGGGGGGGTCAGGGGCTGAAGCTTTCTTT
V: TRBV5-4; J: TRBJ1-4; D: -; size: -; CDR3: CASSLRGRGYEKLFF; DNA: TGTGCCAGCAGCTTGCGTGGCAGGGGTTACGAAAAACTGTTTTTT
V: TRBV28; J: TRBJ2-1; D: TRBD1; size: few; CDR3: CASSPGDRATYNEQFF; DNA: TGTGCCAGCAGCCCTGGGGACAGGGCAACCTACAATGAGCAGTTCTTC
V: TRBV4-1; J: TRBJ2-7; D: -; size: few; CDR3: CASSQAGQAPYEQYF; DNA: TGCGCCAGCAGCCAAGCCGGCCAGGCCCCCTACGAGCAGTACTTC
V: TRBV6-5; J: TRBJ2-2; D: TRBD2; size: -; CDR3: CATNGGGWSGELFF; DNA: TGTGCCACCAACGGCGGGGGGTGGTCCGGGGAGCTGTTTTTT
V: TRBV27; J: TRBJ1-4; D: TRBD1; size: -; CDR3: CASSLTRGRGEKLFF; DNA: TGTGCCAGCAGTTTAACCAGGGGGCGCGGTGAAAAACTGTTTTTT
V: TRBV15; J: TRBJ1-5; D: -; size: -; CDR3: CATSSVNQPQHF; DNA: TGTGCCACCAGCAGTGTAAATCAGCCCCAGCATTTT
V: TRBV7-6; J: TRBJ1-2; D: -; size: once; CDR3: CASSPAATGTNNYGYTF; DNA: TGTGCCAGCAGCCCAGCAGCTACAGGCACGAACAACTATGGCTACACCTTC
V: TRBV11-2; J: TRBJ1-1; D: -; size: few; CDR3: CASSLLGGTEAFF; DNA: TGTGCCAGCAGCCTATTAGGAGGCACTGAAGCTTTCTTT
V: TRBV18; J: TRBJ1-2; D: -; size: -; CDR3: CASSPEGDYGYTF; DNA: TGTGCCAGCTCACCAGAGGGTGACTATGGCTACACCTTC
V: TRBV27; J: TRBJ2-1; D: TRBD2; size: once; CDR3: CASSSTSLREEDYNEQFF; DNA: TGTGCCAGCAGTTCGACCTCACTACGGGAGGAGGACTACAATGAGCAGTTCTTC
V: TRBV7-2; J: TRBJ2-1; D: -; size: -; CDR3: CASSLILNEQFF; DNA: TGTGCCAGCAGCTTAATCCTCAATGAGCAGTTCTTC
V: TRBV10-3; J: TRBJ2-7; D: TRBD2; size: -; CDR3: CAISESGLAGVEQYF; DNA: TGTGCCATCAGTGAGTCGGGACTAGCGGGAGTCGAGCAGTACTTC
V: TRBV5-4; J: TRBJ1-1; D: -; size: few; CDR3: CASSQIAGGTNTEAFF; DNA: TGTGCCAGCAGCCAGATTGCGGGGGGGACGAACACTGAAGCTTTCTTT
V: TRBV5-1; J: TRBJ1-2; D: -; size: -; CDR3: CASSLGTSSNYGYTF; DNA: TGCGCCAGCAGCTTGGGGACAAGTTCTAACTATGGCTACACCTTC
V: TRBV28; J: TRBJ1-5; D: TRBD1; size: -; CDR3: CASSFLRDRGPAGNQPQHF; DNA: TGTGCCAGCAGTTTTCTTAGGGACAGGGGGCCGGCGGGCAATCAGCCCCAGCATTTT
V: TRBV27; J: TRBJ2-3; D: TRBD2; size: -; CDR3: CASSPNVPTGTSATDTQYF; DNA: TGTGCCAGCAGCCCAAATGTTCCGACCGGGACTAGCGCCACAGATACGCAGTATTTT
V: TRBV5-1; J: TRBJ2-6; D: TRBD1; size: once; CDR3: CASSLAGGTGGVGANVLTF; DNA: TGCGCCAGCAGCTTGGCCGGGGGGACAGGGGGCGTTGGGGCCAACGTCCTGACTTTC
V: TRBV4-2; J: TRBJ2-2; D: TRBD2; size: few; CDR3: CASSQDLVAGVLFF; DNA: TGTGCCAGCAGCCAAGATCTAGTAGCGGGAGTGCTGTTTTTT
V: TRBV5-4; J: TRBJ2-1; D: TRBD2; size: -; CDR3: CASSLRDGGAIEQFF; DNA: TGTGCCAGCAGCTTGAGAGACGGGGGGGCCATTGAGCAGTTCTTC
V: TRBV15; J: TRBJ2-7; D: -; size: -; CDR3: CATSPSPYSYEQYF; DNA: TGTGCCACCAGCCCGAGCCCTTACTCCTACGAGCAGTACTTC
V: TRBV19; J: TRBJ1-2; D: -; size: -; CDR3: CASSTSGVYGYTF; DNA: TGTGCCAGTAGTACCTCAGGGGTTTATGGCTACACCTTC
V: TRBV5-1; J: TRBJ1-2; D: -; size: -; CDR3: CASGPGREAYGYTF; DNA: TGCGCCAGCGGACCGGGACGGGAGGCCTATGGCTACACCTTC
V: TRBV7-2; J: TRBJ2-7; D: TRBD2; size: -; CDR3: CASSLGLGGRRTYEQYF; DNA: TGTGCCAGCAGCTTAGGATTGGGCGGGAGGCGGACCTACGAGCAGTACTTC
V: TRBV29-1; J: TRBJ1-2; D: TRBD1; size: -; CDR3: CSVPLGQGYYGYTF; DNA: TGCAGCGTTCCCCTCGGACAGGGTTACTATGGCTACACCTTC
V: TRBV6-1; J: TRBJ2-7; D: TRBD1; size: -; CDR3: CASRGDSHSYEQYF; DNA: TGTGCCAGCAGAGGGGACAGTCACTCCTACGAGCAGTACTTC
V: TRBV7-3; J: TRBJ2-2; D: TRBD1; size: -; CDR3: CASSLTRYDRDTGELFF; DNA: TGTGCCAGCAGCTTAACGCGCTACGACAGGGACACCGGGGAGCTGTTTTTT
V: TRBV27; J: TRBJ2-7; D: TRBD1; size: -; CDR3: CASSLVGRGSSYEQYF; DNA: TGTGCCAGCAGTTTAGTGGGCAGGGGGTCATCCTACGAGCAGTACTTC
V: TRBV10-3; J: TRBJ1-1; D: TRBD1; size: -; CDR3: CAIRARDRNEAFF; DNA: TGTGCCATCAGGGCCCGGGACAGAAACGAAGCTTTCTTT
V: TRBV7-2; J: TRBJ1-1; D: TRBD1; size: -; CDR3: CASSLEGTGGRTFF; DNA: TGTGCCAGCAGCTTGGAGGGGACAGGGGGCAGGACTTTCTTT
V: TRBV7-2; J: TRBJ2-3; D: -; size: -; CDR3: CASSLPLRDTQYF; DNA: TGTGCCAGCAGTCTGCCCCTTCGGGATACGCAGTATTTT
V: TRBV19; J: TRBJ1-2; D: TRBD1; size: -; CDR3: CASSHADRDSYGYTF; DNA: TGTGCCAGTAGTCATGCCGACCGGGACAGCTATGGCTACACCTTC